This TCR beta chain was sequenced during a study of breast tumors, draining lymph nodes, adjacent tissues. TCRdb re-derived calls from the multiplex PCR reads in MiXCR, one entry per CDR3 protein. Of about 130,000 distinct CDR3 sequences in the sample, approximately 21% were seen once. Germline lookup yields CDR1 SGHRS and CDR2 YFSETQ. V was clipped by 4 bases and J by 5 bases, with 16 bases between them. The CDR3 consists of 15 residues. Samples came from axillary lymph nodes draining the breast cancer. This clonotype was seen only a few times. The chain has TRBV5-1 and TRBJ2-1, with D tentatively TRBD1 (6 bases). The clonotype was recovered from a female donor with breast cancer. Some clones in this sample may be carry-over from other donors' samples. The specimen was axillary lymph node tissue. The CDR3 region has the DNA TGCGCCAGCAGCGGGCCAGGGGATTTTCACAATGAGCAGTTCTTC. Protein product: CASSGPGDFHNEQFF. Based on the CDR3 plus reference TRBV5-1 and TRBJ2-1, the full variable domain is KAGVTQTPRYLIKTRGQQVTLSCSPISGHRSVSWYQQTPGQGLQFLFEYFSETQRNKGNFPGRFSGRQFSNSRSEMNVSTLELGDSALYLCASSGPGDFHNEQFFGPGTRLTVL.